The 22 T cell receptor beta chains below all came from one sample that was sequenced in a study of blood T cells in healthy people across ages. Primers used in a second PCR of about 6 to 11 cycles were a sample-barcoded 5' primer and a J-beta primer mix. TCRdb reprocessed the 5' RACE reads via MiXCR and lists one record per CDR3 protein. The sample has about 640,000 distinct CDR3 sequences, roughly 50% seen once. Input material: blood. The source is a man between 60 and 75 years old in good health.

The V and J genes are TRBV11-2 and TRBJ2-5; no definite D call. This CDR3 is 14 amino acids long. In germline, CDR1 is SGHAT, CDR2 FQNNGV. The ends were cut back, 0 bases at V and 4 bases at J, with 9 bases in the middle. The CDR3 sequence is CASSLEFGGETQYF. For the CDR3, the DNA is TGTGCCAGCAGCTTAGAGTTCGGTGGAGAGACCCAGTACTTC.

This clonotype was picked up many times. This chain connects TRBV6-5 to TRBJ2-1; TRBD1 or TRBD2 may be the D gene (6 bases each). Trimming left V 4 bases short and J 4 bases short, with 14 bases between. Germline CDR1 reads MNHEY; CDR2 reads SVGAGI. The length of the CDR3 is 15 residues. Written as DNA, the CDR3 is TGTGCCAGCAGTTTTCGTGGGGGGCGTTACAATGAGCAGTTCTTC. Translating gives CASSFRGGRYNEQFF.

The CDR3 region is CSVRTSYEQYF. The CDR3 DNA reads TGCAGCGTCAGAACCTCCTACGAGCAGTACTTC. The chain links TRBV29-1 to TRBJ2-7, with no clear D. Trimming took 6 bases from V and 0 from J, leaving 6 bases between them. Germline lookup yields CDR1 SQVTM and CDR2 ANQGSEA. The CDR3 is 11 residues long.

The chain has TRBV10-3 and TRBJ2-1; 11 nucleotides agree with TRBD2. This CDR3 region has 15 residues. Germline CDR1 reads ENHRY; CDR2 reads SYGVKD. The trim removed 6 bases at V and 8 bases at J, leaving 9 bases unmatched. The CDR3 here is CAIRKAGTSGDEQFF. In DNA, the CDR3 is TGTGCCATCAGAAAAGCCGGGACTAGCGGCGATGAGCAGTTCTTC.

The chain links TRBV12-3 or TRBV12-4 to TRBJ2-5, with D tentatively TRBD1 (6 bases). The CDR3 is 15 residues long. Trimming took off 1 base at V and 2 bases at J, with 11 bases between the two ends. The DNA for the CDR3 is TGTGCCAGCAGTTTAGGCAGGGGCGTACAAGAGACCCAGTACTTC. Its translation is CASSLGRGVQETQYF.

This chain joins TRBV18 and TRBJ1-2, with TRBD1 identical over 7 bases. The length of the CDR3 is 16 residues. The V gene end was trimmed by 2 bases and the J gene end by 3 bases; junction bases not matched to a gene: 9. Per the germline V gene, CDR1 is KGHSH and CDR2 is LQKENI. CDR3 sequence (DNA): TGTGCCAGCTCACCAGCCCCGGACAGGTCGTACTATGGCTACACCTTC. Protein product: CASSPAPDRSYYGYTF.

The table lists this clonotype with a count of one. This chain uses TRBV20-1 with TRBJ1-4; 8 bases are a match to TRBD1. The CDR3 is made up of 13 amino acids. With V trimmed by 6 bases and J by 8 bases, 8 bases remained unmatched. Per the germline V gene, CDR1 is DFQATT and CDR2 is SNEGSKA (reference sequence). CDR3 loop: CSATTGEDEKLFF. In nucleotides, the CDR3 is TGCAGTGCCACGACAGGGGAAGACGAAAAACTGTTTTTT.

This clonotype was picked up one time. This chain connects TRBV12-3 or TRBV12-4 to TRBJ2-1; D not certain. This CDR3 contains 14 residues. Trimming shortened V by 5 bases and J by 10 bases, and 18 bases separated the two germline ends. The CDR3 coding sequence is TGTGCCAGCAGTCTCATAGGAGTACAATTAGAGCAGTTCTTC. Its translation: CASSLIGVQLEQFF.

This CDR3 reads CSAEERETQYF. Written as DNA, the CDR3 is TGCAGTGCTGAAGAGCGGGAGACCCAGTACTTC. V usage is TRBV20-1 and J usage is TRBJ2-5, with D possibly being TRBD2 (5 bases). Trimming left V 5 bases short and J 5 bases short, with 9 bases between. This CDR3 is 11 amino acids long. Germline CDR1 is DFQATT and CDR2 is SNEGSKA (reference sequence).

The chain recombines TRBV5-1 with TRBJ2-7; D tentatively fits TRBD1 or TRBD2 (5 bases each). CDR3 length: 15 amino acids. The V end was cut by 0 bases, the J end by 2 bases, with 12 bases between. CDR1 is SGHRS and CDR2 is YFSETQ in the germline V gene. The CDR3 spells CASSLVGDGAYEQYF. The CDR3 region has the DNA TGCGCCAGCAGCTTGGTCGGGGACGGAGCCTACGAGCAGTACTTC.

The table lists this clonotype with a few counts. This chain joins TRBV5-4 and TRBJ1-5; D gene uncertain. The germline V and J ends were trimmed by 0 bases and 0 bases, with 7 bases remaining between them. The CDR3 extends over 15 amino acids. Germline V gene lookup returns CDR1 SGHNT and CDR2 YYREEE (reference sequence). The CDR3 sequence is CASSLAPDSNQPQHF. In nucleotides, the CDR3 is TGTGCCAGCAGCTTGGCACCCGATAGCAATCAGCCCCAGCATTTT.

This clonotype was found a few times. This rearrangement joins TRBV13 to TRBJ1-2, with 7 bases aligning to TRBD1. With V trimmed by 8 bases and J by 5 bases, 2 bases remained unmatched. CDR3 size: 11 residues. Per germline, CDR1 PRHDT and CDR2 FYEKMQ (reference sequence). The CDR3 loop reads CASRQGYGYTF. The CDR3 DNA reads TGTGCCAGCCGACAGGGTTATGGCTACACCTTC.

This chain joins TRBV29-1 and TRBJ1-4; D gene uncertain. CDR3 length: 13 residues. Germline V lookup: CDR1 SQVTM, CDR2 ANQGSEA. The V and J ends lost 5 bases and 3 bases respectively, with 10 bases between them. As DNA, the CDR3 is TGCAGCGTTATGGGCGCCTCTAATGAAAAACTGTTTTTT. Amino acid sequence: CSVMGASNEKLFF. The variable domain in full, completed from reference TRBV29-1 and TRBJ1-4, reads SAVISQKPSRDICQRGTSLTIQCQVDSQVTMMFWYRQQPGQSLTLIATANQGSEATYESGFVIDKFPISRPNLTFSTLTVSNMSPEDSSIYLCSVMGASNEKLFFGSGTQLSVL.

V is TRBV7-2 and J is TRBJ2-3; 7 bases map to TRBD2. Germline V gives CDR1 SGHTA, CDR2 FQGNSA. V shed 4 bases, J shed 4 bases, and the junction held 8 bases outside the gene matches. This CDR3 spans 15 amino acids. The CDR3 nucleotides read TGTGCCAGCAGCTCCGGACTAGATGGCGCAGATACGCAGTATTTT. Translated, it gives CASSSGLDGADTQYF.

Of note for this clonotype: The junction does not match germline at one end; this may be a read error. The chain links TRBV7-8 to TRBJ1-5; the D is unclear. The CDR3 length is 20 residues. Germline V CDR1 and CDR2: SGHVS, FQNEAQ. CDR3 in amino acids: CASSLGTMGSADLSNQPRHF. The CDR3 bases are TGTGCCAGCAGCTTAGGTACGATGGGTTCAGCTGACCTATCGAATCAGCCCCGGCATTTT.

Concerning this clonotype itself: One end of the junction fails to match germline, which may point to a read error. In DNA, the CDR3 is TGCAGTGCGAACTCAGGGATAGCCAGAAACATTCAGTACTTC. It codes for CSANSGIARNIQYF. The chain combines TRBV20-1 with TRBJ2-4; perhaps TRBD1 as D (5 bases). Germline V gives CDR1 DFQATT, CDR2 SNEGSKA (reference sequence). The CDR3 spans 14 residues.

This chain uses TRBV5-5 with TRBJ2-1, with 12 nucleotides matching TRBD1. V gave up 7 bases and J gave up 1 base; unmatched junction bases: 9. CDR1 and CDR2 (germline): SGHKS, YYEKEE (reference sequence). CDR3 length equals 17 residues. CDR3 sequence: CASSGTGGPISYNEQFF. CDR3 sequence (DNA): TGTGCCAGCTCCGGGACAGGGGGCCCTATTTCCTACAATGAGCAGTTCTTC.

CDR3 sequence: CASSYGGGRNEQYF. The CDR3 nucleotides read TGTGCCAGCAGTTACGGGGGAGGGAGGAACGAGCAGTACTTC. The gene calls are TRBV6-2 or TRBV6-3 and TRBJ2-7; 7 nucleotides agree with TRBD2. Trimming removed 2 bases from V and 5 bases from J; junction bases left unmatched: 6. The CDR3 extends over 14 amino acids. CDR1 MNHEY and CDR2 SVGEGT come from the germline V gene.

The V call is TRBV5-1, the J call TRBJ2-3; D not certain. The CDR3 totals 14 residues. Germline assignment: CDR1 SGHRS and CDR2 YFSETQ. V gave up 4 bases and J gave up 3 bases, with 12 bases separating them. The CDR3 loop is CASSAQWITDTQYF. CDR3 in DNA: TGCGCCAGCAGCGCGCAATGGATTACAGATACGCAGTATTTT.

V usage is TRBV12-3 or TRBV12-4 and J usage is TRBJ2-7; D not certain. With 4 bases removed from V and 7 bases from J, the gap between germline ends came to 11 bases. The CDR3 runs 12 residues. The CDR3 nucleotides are TGTGCCAGCAGTTGGGTATACAATGAGCAGTACTTC. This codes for CASSWVYNEQYF.

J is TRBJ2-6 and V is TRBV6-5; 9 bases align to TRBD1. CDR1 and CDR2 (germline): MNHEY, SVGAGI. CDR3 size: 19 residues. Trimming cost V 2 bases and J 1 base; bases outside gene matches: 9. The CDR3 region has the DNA TGTGCCAGCAGTTACCAGTCCGGACAGGGGCTGTCTGGGGCCAACGTCCTGACTTTC. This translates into CASSYQSGQGLSGANVLTF.

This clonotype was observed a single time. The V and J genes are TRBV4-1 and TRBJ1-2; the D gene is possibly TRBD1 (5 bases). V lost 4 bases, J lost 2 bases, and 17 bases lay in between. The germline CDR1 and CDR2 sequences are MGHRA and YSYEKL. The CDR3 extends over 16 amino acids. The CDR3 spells CASSPGSGLANYGYTF. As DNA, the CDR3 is TGCGCCAGCAGCCCCGGGTCAGGGCTCGCAAACTATGGCTACACCTTC.